A single sample gave rise to the 30 T cell receptor beta chains below, sequenced in a study of blood T cell repertoires in COVID-19. The assay was immunoSEQ multiplex PCR, and TCRdb's table has in-frame clones only and misses some. The sample carries 35,000 to 45,000 clones, roughly 86% recorded once. Input material: peripheral blood. These receptors came from a human donor in a cohort sampled during active COVID-19.

This clone was seen a few times. This chain joins TRBV6-5 and TRBJ1-5; D unresolved. The V gene's germline CDR1 is MNHEY and CDR2 SVGAGI. This CDR3 region has 15 residues. V lost 5 bases, J lost 0 bases, and 11 bases lay in between. The CDR3 sequence is CASSQHQYSNQPQHF. CDR3 coding DNA: TGTGCCAGCAGTCAACATCAATATAGCAATCAGCCCCAGCATTTT.

This clone was counted a few times. The J gene is TRBJ2-3, the V gene TRBV7-2, with TRBD2 matching over 8 bases. Germline V gene data show CDR1 as SGHTA and CDR2 as FQGNSA. The CDR3 covers 16 residues. Trimming took 5 bases from V and 3 from J; bases not matched to a gene: 10. This chain's CDR3 is CASSPRSGIGTDTQYF. In DNA form, the CDR3 reads TGTGCCAGCAGCCCCCGTAGCGGGATAGGGACAGATACGCAGTATTTT.

This chain joins TRBV5-6 and TRBJ1-2, with 9 bases matching TRBD1. CDR1 SGHDT and CDR2 YYEEEE come from the germline V gene. This CDR3 contains 17 residues. Trimming took 1 base from V and 1 from J; bases not matched to a gene: 8. The CDR3 spells CASSLSTGGRGNYGYTF. The CDR3 nucleotides read TGTGCCAGCAGCTTGTCGACAGGGGGAAGGGGTAACTATGGCTACACCTTC. Variable domain in full (rest from reference TRBV5-6 and TRBJ1-2): DAGVTQSPTHLIKTRGQQVTLRCSPKSGHDTVSWYQQALGQGPQFIFQYYEEEERQRGNFPDRFSGHQFPNYSSELNVNALLLGDSALYLCASSLSTGGRGNYGYTFGSGTRLTVV.

This rearrangement joins TRBV2 to TRBJ1-5; D not resolved. This CDR3 comprises 15 residues. The germline CDR1 and CDR2 sequences are SNHLY and FYNNEI. V was clipped by 7 bases and J by 4 bases, with 17 bases between them. The CDR3 loop reads CASKESFTGNQPQHF. CDR3 bases: TGTGCCAGCAAAGAATCGTTTACCGGGAATCAGCCCCAGCATTTT.

The chain joins TRBV5-1 to TRBJ2-2; D may be TRBD2 (5 bases). Germline values: CDR1 SGHRS, CDR2 YFSETQ. The CDR3 totals 15 residues. Trimming took off 4 bases at V and 7 bases at J, with 17 bases between the two ends. The CDR3 spells CASSHNSDRGGELFF. CDR3 nucleotides: TGCGCCAGCAGCCACAATTCTGACCGGGGCGGGGAGCTGTTTTTT.

This clone has only a few counts. V and J are TRBV27 and TRBJ2-7; 8 positions match TRBD1. This CDR3 is 16 amino acids long. V dropped 7 bases and J dropped 3; count of bases not matched to a gene: 14. Germline assignment: CDR1 MNHEY and CDR2 SMNVEV (reference sequence). The CDR3 is CASTSTTGTGYYEQYF. The DNA for the CDR3 is TGTGCCAGCACCTCAACGACGGGGACAGGCTACTACGAGCAGTACTTC.

This clone occurred many times. The rearrangement joins TRBV24-1 to TRBJ2-2; D uncertain. With 2 bases removed from V and 7 bases from J, the gap between germline ends came to 7 bases. The germline CDR1 and CDR2 sequences are KGHDR and SFDVKD. There are 13 residues in the CDR3. The CDR3 nucleotides are TGTGCCACCAGTGATTCGGTTCTCGGGGAGCTGTTTTTT. Encoded protein: CATSDSVLGELFF.

The chain couples TRBV7-2 to TRBJ2-3, with TRBD1 matching over 9 bases. CDR1 and CDR2 (germline): SGHTA, FQGNSA. The CDR3 length is 15 residues. The V and J ends lost 7 bases and 4 bases, in that order; junction bases with no gene match: 9. CDR3: CASTSDRGRADTQYF. CDR3 sequence (DNA): TGTGCCAGCACCTCGGACAGGGGTCGGGCAGATACGCAGTATTTT.

This sequence joins TRBV6-2 or TRBV6-3 and TRBJ2-3; 10 bases are shared with TRBD2. The CDR3 is made up of 17 amino acids. The germline CDR1 and CDR2 sequences are MNHEY and SVGEGT. V lost 2 bases to trimming and J lost 2 bases; unmatched junction nucleotides: 7. In DNA, the CDR3 is TGTGCCAGCAGTTACCCTTTAAGCGGGGGGGCCACAGATACGCAGTATTTT. This encodes CASSYPLSGGATDTQYF.

The CDR3 DNA sequence: TGTGCCAGCCCTACTGACAGGGCCTCTGTCGGCACTGAAGCTTTCTTT. As protein: CASPTDRASVGTEAFF. The chain is built from TRBV6-6 and TRBJ1-1, with 7 positions matching TRBD1. The CDR3 sequence is 16 residues long. Trimming took 8 bases from V and 4 from J; bases not matched to a gene: 16. CDR1 MNHNY and CDR2 SVGAGI come from the germline V gene (reference sequence).

The chain recombines TRBV14 with TRBJ1-3; D is unclear. This CDR3 spans 18 amino acids. The V and J ends lost 3 bases and 0 bases respectively, with 18 bases between them. The germline CDR1 and CDR2 sequences are SGHDN and FVKESK. The chain's CDR3 is CASSHSGSRFYSGNTIYF. For the CDR3, the DNA is TGTGCCAGCAGCCATTCAGGTTCGCGCTTTTACTCTGGAAACACCATATATTTT.

This clone was seen only a few times. The chain links TRBV7-2 to TRBJ2-7; 12 nucleotides agree with TRBD2. The CDR3 is made up of 17 amino acids. CDR1 is SGHTA, CDR2 FQGNSA, per germline. With 4 bases clipped from V and 2 bases from J, the junction kept 9 bases outside the gene matches. The CDR3 region is CASSSRTSGRRAYEQYF. CDR3 DNA: TGTGCCAGCAGCTCGAGAACTAGCGGGAGGAGGGCCTACGAGCAGTACTTC.

The chain is built from TRBV28 and TRBJ1-5; 9 nucleotides match TRBD1. The V gene's germline CDR1 is MDHEN and CDR2 SYDVKM. Trimming at V came to 7 bases and at J to 5 bases, leaving 9 bases not matched to a gene. This CDR3 contains 15 residues. The CDR3 loop reads CASTPGQGNYQPQHF. CDR3 nucleotide sequence: TGTGCCAGCACCCCTGGACAGGGGAATTATCAGCCCCAGCATTTT.

This clone was recorded a few times. The chain links TRBV7-2 to TRBJ1-4; tentatively, D is TRBD1 (5 bases). Germline V gives CDR1 SGHTA, CDR2 FQGNSA. This CDR3 contains 17 residues. V was clipped by 3 bases and J by 2 bases, with 16 bases between them. The DNA for the CDR3 is TGTGCCAGCAGCTTGGGGCCAGGTCGGGCCACTAATGAAAAACTGTTTTTT. Its translation: CASSLGPGRATNEKLFF.

The chain carries TRBV6-5 and TRBJ2-1; tentative D call: TRBD2 (5 bases). CDR3 length: 16 amino acids. Germline V gene lookup returns CDR1 MNHEY and CDR2 SVGAGI. V gave up 4 bases and J gave up 0 bases, with 13 bases separating them. In nucleotides, the CDR3 is TGTGCCAGCAGTTTTCGGACTCTGAGCTCCTACAATGAGCAGTTCTTC. The encoded protein is CASSFRTLSSYNEQFF.

The J gene is TRBJ1-6, the V gene TRBV30; D ambiguous. V was trimmed by 0 bases and J by 0 bases, leaving 12 bases between them. The germline V gene encodes CDR1 GTSNPN and CDR2 SVGIG (reference sequence). The CDR3 length is 17 residues. The CDR3 is CAWSVYRRSSYNSPLHF. In DNA, the CDR3 is TGTGCCTGGAGTGTGTATAGAAGGAGCTCCTATAATTCACCCCTCCACTTT.

This chain joins TRBV4-2 and TRBJ1-2, with a weak D call TRBD1 (5 bases). The ends were cut back, 1 base at V and 1 base at J, with 19 bases in the middle. Germline CDR1 LGHNA, CDR2 YNFKEQ. There are 18 residues in the CDR3. CDR3 sequence reads: CASSQATGGAGLNYGYTF. The CDR3 DNA reads as TGTGCCAGCAGCCAAGCTACGGGTGGGGCAGGTCTTAACTATGGCTACACCTTC.

This chain joins TRBV5-1 and TRBJ2-7; 10 bases line up with TRBD2. V shed 0 bases, J shed 6 bases, and the junction held 12 bases outside the gene matches. The V gene's germline CDR1 is SGHRS and CDR2 YFSETQ. This CDR3 has 17 residues. CDR3 bases: TGCGCCAGCAGCTTGGTAGCTAGCGGGAGCTCTCAGGGCGAGCAGTACTTC. It is translated as CASSLVASGSSQGEQYF.

This chain joins TRBV29-1 and TRBJ2-2, with a weak D call TRBD2 (5 bases). Germline V lookup: CDR1 SQVTM, CDR2 ANQGSEA. The germline V and J ends were trimmed by 7 bases and 3 bases, with 15 bases remaining between them. This CDR3 region has 14 residues. The CDR3 coding sequence is TGCAGCGCCGGGGTAGGGTTGCACACCGGGGAGCTGTTTTTT. Amino acid sequence: CSAGVGLHTGELFF.

A single count supports this clone. V usage is TRBV30 and J usage is TRBJ2-3; 13 bases match TRBD2. The germline V gene has CDR1 GTSNPN and CDR2 SVGIG (reference sequence). This CDR3 comprises 13 residues. With V trimmed by 8 bases and J by 5 bases, 4 bases remained unmatched. The DNA of the CDR3 is TGTGCCACTAGCGGGAGGGCCGTAGATACGCAGTATTTT. Protein product: CATSGRAVDTQYF.

This chain connects TRBV19 to TRBJ1-5, with D unclear. V was shortened by 6 bases and J by 5 bases, with 14 bases between the two germline ends. CDR1 is LNHDA, CDR2 SQIVND, per germline (reference sequence). CDR3 size: 14 residues. Written as DNA, the CDR3 is TGTGCCAGTAGAACGGAGGGAATTTATCAGCCCCAGCATTTT. This codes for CASRTEGIYQPQHF.

V gene TRBV5-1 combines with J gene TRBJ2-1; 8 positions match TRBD2. This CDR3 spans 16 amino acids. Losses at the gene ends were 3 bases for V and 2 bases for J; bases not matched to a gene: 7. CDR1 is SGHRS and CDR2 is YFSETQ in the germline V gene. CDR3 sequence reads: CASSSAGGGTYNEQFF. In DNA form, the CDR3 reads TGCGCCAGCAGCTCGGCGGGGGGAGGGACCTACAATGAGCAGTTCTTC.

This clone appeared once. The chain links TRBV9 to TRBJ2-3; possibly TRBD1 for D (6 bases). Trimming removed 1 base at V and 2 bases at J, with 11 bases between. Germline V gene data show CDR1 as SGDLS and CDR2 as YYNGEE. CDR3 size: 15 residues. The CDR3 region is CASSVLDRDTDTQYF. As DNA, the CDR3 is TGTGCCAGCAGCGTATTGGACAGAGACACAGATACGCAGTATTTT. Based on the CDR3 plus reference TRBV9 and TRBJ2-3, the full variable domain is DSGVTQTPKHLITATGQRVTLRCSPRSGDLSVYWYQQSLDQGLQFLIQYYNGEERAKGNILERFSAQQFPDLHSELNLSSLELGDSALYFCASSVLDRDTDTQYFGPGTRLTVL.

V and J are TRBV6-5 and TRBJ2-3, with D perhaps TRBD1 (6 bases). The V end lost 2 bases, the J end lost 2 bases, and 14 bases lay between the germline ends. Germline-derived CDR1 and CDR2 are MNHEY and SVGAGI. The CDR3 totals 16 residues. This CDR3 reads CASSYLGGFYTDTQYF. The CDR3 DNA sequence: TGTGCCAGCAGTTACCTAGGGGGATTTTACACAGATACGCAGTATTTT.

The chain uses TRBV3-1 (or the pseudogene TRBV3-2) and TRBJ1-2; a weak D match, TRBD1 (6 bases). There are 13 residues in the CDR3. V was cut by 6 bases and J by 5 bases, with 13 bases left in between. Germline V gene data show CDR1 as LGHDT and CDR2 as YNNKEL (reference sequence). CDR3: CASSPGVEYGYTF. DNA of the CDR3: TGTGCCAGCAGTCCAGGGGTGGAGTATGGCTACACCTTC.

This clone was seen just once. The J gene is TRBJ1-5, the V gene TRBV28, with D hard to call. Germline V lookup: CDR1 MDHEN, CDR2 SYDVKM. With 5 bases removed from V and 0 bases from J, the gap between germline ends came to 14 bases. This CDR3 has 16 amino acids. In DNA, the CDR3 is TGTGCCAGCAGTGGAAGTGCGGATCATAGCAATCAGCCCCAGCATTTT. It translates to CASSGSADHSNQPQHF.

The rearrangement uses TRBV6-2 or TRBV6-3 and TRBJ2-3, with TRBD2 identical over 10 bases. V dropped 5 bases and J dropped 4; count of bases not matched to a gene: 0. The germline CDR1 and CDR2 sequences are MNHEY and SVGEGT. This CDR3 comprises 13 residues. The chain's CDR3 is CASSLAGADTQYF. For the CDR3, the DNA is TGTGCCAGCAGTCTAGCGGGAGCAGATACGCAGTATTTT.

V usage is TRBV3-1 (or the pseudogene TRBV3-2) and J usage is TRBJ2-3, with 9 positions matching TRBD2. Per germline, CDR1 LGHDT and CDR2 YNNKEL (reference sequence). V shed 1 base and J 1 base; nucleotides not matched to a gene: 12. This CDR3 contains 19 residues. The CDR3 nucleotides are TGTGCCAGCAGCCAAGGGTTGCGGGGGGGCCGGTTTGGCACAGATACGCAGTATTTT. Translated: CASSQGLRGGRFGTDTQYF.

V and J are TRBV19 and TRBJ2-3; 12 bases match TRBD2. V lost 1 base and J lost 2; bases outside the gene matches: 7. The CDR3 covers 18 residues. In germline, CDR1 is LNHDA, CDR2 SQIVND (reference sequence). The CDR3 bases are TGTGCCAGTAGTATAGGCCCCACTAGCGGGGGGACCACAGATACGCAGTATTTT. Translating gives CASSIGPTSGGTTDTQYF.

The gene calls are TRBV7-9 and TRBJ2-1; 11 positions match TRBD1. The germline CDR1 and CDR2 sequences are SEHNR and FQNEAQ (reference sequence). CDR3 length: 16 amino acids. V trimming: 4 bases; J trimming: 12 bases; junction bases outside the gene matches: 14. CDR3 coding DNA: TGTGCCAGCAGCTCCTTTGGACAGGGGGCCGAGGGGTCGCAGTTCTTC. Amino acid sequence: CASSSFGQGAEGSQFF.